This note documents a single T cell receptor (beta chain) sequence. Its binding antigen is unknown. No base-level quality is on record; no much larger clone is a single base apart. The sequencing machine was an Illumina NovaSeq 6000. TCRalpha and TCRbeta cDNA libraries were constructed by 5'RACE with constant-segment primers, with sample barcodes and unique molecular identifiers being introduced. Trizol reagent was used to extract RNA from every sample. The libraries were amplified in two PCR steps, and the second step added a second sample barcode and Illumina TruSeq adapters. Sequencing of libraries was performed on an Illumina NovaSeq with 2 x 150 bp paired-end reads. The paper's data handling went like this. Reads were demultiplexed and collapsed into UMI-guided consensus sequences with migec v1.2.7. Using mixcr v2.1.11, the UMI consensuses were aligned to TRA and TRB V and J templates and assembled into clonotypes. Expanded or contracted clonotypes were those called significant by both edgeR and NoisET, with noise models trained on biological replicates. edgeR calls used a false discovery rate-adjusted p below 0.01 and a log2 fold-change threshold of 1. As an exploratory analysis of dynamics, max-normalized trajectories of the 1000 most abundant clonotypes were examined with PCA combined with hierarchical clustering. Separately sequenced CD4+ and CD8+ repertoires were used to assign the CD4 or CD8 phenotype of responding clones. Using fastp trimming at Q25 and MiXCR clonotype assembly, TCRdb reanalyzed the public sequencing data and kept in-frame beta chains. Under each unique CDR3 protein, matching rows form one entry showing the most common genes and DNA. The V and J calls here are based on TCRdb, not the publication. The sample table contains roughly 400,000 distinct CDR3 sequences; only one count was recorded for 20% to 30% of them. The ten largest clones take up around 8.7% of the sample.

This specimen belongs to a study of T-cell memory formation after mild COVID-19 (dated by TCRdb to 2020 to 2022). About the full investigation: Most TCR sequence clusters were specific to one of the two donors. In a couple of donors, T-cell clones that expanded and contracted after mild COVID-19 were followed by sequencing TCRalpha and TCRbeta repertoires longitudinally. The cohort comprised two young, previously healthy adult volunteers, one female and one male. What the authors observed across the whole study: Balanced CD4/CD8 phenotypes were observed for clones contracting from day 15 to 85, whereas a bias towards CD4+ was observed for a second wave of clones expanding from day 15 to 37. The detection of some responding clones in pre-infection memory suggests that pre-existing cross-reactive memory T cells joined the SARS-CoV-2 response. Contracting CD4+ clones were located mainly in the CM and EM memory subsets, whereas CD8+ clones were found to be enriched in EMRA. Whether the second-wave clones peaking on day 37 were SARS-CoV-2 specific was not confirmed. Only a couple of mild cases were covered in the study, and larger cohorts including severe cases with pre-infection samples were considered necessary.

The junction carries 7 bases between V and J, which are trimmed by 1 base and 3 bases respectively. CDR1 and CDR2 (KGHSH, LQKENI) derive from the germline V gene. Including cysteine and phenylalanine, the CDR3 has 13 amino acids. The DNA shown is the 39-base CDR3, in frame from base 1. Ficoll-Paque density gradient centrifugation was the method used to isolate PBMCs. This receptor was obtained from an adult woman who had mild COVID-19 (a few samples of this study predate the infection). The sample titles of this study are shuffled in the database, so cell type and time point are left out; the donor was told from shared clones. The chain uses TRBV18 and TRBJ2-7, with the D gene call left open. The sequencing sample was made of PBMCs or a T cell subset sorted from them (not recorded which). The bases are TGTGCCAGCTCACCACTCTCGATCTACGAGCAGTACTTC. Its coded protein is CASSPLSIYEQYF.